One and the same sample provided the 4 T cell receptor beta chains below, sequenced in a study of regulatory T cells in long-lasting Graves disease. As for time point: newly diagnosed GD, antithyroid drugs for less than 3 months. PBMCs provided the RNA from which the TCR library was made. Arm-PCR with iRepertoire HTBI primers amplified the CDR3 regions for these TCR beta libraries. TCRdb passed the multiplex PCR reads through MiXCR, listing each CDR3 protein once. This table holds about 610,000 distinct CDR3 sequences, 15% to 20% found once. This sample also belongs to another study, concerning T cells in Graves' hyperthyroidism and ophthalmopathy.

Source: peripheral blood mononuclear cells (PBMCs), taken at new diagnosis, from a patient treated with antithyroid drugs. The receptors were gathered from a man younger than 35 with Graves disease.

The chain employs TRBV3-1 and TRBJ1-5; D may be TRBD1 (5 bases). Germline CDR1 is LGHDT and CDR2 is YNNKEL (reference sequence). This CDR3 comprises 13 residues. The V end lost 0 bases, the J end lost 9 bases, and 9 bases lay between the germline ends. The DNA of the CDR3 is TGTGCCAGCAGCCAAGAGGAGAGGGGGCCCCAGCATTTT. This codes for CASSQEERGPQHF.

The chain carries TRBV5-1 and TRBJ2-7, with 11 positions matching TRBD2. The CDR3 spans 17 residues. V shed 2 bases, J shed 6 bases, and the junction held 13 bases outside the gene matches. The germline V gene has CDR1 SGHRS and CDR2 YFSETQ. The CDR3: CASSFRTTSGSPREQYF. The DNA of the CDR3 is TGCGCCAGCAGCTTCCGTACTACTAGCGGGAGCCCCCGCGAGCAGTACTTC.

This clonotype showed up many times. The chain links TRBV28 to TRBJ2-2; tentative D call: TRBD1 (6 bases). Trimming left V 7 bases short and J 8 bases short, with 8 bases between. This CDR3 has 11 amino acids. Looked up from germline, CDR1 is MDHEN and CDR2 is SYDVKM. CDR3 coding DNA: TGTGCCAGCAACCAGGGGGGGGAGCTGTTTTTT. Protein product: CASNQGGELFF.

This clonotype was counted between two and nine times. V is TRBV11-3 and J is TRBJ1-1; D is perhaps TRBD1 (5 bases). V lost 5 bases and J 1 base, leaving 14 bases between the germline ends. The CDR3 sequence is 15 residues long. Looked up from germline, CDR1 is SGHNT and CDR2 is YENEEA. CDR3 loop: CASSQRQPQNTEAFF. The CDR3 bases are TGTGCCAGCAGCCAACGACAGCCCCAGAACACTGAAGCTTTCTTT.